This T cell receptor beta chain was recovered during a study of graft-versus-host responses after intestinal transplantation. Study context: The study gave all recipients anti-thymocyte globulin induction, then tacrolimus and steroids for approximately three years.

Only one count was recorded for this clone. This table comes from immunoSEQ multiplex PCR, and its TCRdb copy is limited to in-frame clones, with some not included. The sample has over 9,000 clones; around four fifths are singletons. The ends were cut back, 7 bases at V and 0 bases at J, with 10 bases in the middle. The CDR3 consists of 13 residues. The germline V gene encodes CDR1 SQVTM and CDR2 ANQGSEA. The specimen was PBMCs, collected nearly 500 days after intestinal transplant. The chain links TRBV29-1 to TRBJ1-3; no clear D. The source of this sequence is a human patient who received an intestinal transplant, so some T cells may come from the graft donor. CDR3 amino acids: CSALSPSGNTIYF. DNA of the CDR3: TGCAGCGCCCTTTCCCCCTCTGGAAACACCATATATTTT. Supplemented by reference TRBV29-1 and TRBJ1-3, the full variable domain reads SAVISQKPSRDICQRGTSLTIQCQVDSQVTMMFWYRQQPGQSLTLIATANQGSEATYESGFVIDKFPISRPNLTFSTLTVSNMSPEDSSIYLCSALSPSGNTIYFGEGSWLTVV.